This TCR beta chain was identified during a study of technical replicates of blood from several donors. Assay used: immunoSEQ multiplex PCR; TCRdb lists only in-frame clones, some missing. The sample carries roughly 13,000 clones, about 95% recorded once. This TCR was sampled from a human donor in good health. The sample comprised PBMCs.

CDR3 amino acids: CASSTDSYSYEQYF. DNA for the CDR3: TGTGCCAGCAGCACGGACTCCTACTCCTACGAGCAGTACTTC. The J gene is TRBJ2-7, the V gene TRBV28; a weak D match, TRBD2 (5 bases). CDR3 size: 14 residues. CDR1 is MDHEN, CDR2 SYDVKM, per germline. V was clipped by 6 bases and J by 0 bases, with 12 bases between them.